The rows below give T cell receptor beta chains drawn from one sample of a study of blood T cell repertoires in COVID-19. TCRdb's table, derived via immunoSEQ multiplex PCR, lists solely in-frame clones and lacks some. The table includes roughly 70,000 clones, about 88% detected once. Sequenced material: peripheral blood. All receptors come from a man aged 70 or older with active COVID-19. Both conserved end residues are trimmed from each CDR3. Each record gives: clone size, J gene, V gene, CDR3 protein. Clone size appears in some rows only: once, few, many, or a class for an expanded clone.

- | TRBJ2-2 | TRBV10-2 | ASSPLGELF
- | TRBJ1-2 | TRBV28 | ASSALPYGYT
- | TRBJ1-5 | TRBV28 | ASSSGTGIGFGNQPQH
- | TRBJ2-7 | TRBV7-2 | ASNPRLGEGAHEQY
- | TRBJ1-2 | TRBV7-9 | ASSLETAYGYT
- | TRBJ1-2 | TRBV7-9 | ASSTGVYGYT
- | TRBJ1-1 | TRBV5-6 | ASSPGGGLSTEAF
- | TRBJ2-5 | TRBV24-1 | ATSDPGLAGGQVGQETQY
- | TRBJ1-5 | TRBV3-1/TRBV3-2 | ASSQGPTGQPQH
- | TRBJ2-3 | TRBV19 | ASSRTGGPTGGWDTQY
- | TRBJ2-7 | TRBV19 | ASSMEGSRGPAYEQY
- | TRBJ1-1 | TRBV19 | ASMEHTTLTEAF
- | TRBJ1-3 | TRBV6-9 | ASSYPTWRSGNTIY
- | TRBJ2-3 | TRBV18 | ASSPGLAVSTDTQY
- | TRBJ2-7 | TRBV4-3 | ASSQGFQGDEQY
- | TRBJ2-5 | TRBV4-3 | ASSPRTSGRAETQY
- | TRBJ2-5 | TRBV9 | ASSVWRDPETQY
- | TRBJ2-7 | TRBV7-8 | ATGHPSSYEQY
- | TRBJ2-1 | TRBV18 | ASSPRDPAAGV
- | TRBJ2-2 | TRBV6-6 | ASSYPRLAGDRANTGELF
once | TRBJ2-3 | TRBV28 | ASSPPRQPGWADTQY
few | TRBJ2-7 | TRBV28 | ASREGQGVPYEQY
- | TRBJ2-7 | TRBV5-1 | ASRGASGIDEQY
once | TRBJ2-3 | TRBV29-1 | SVDKAGATDTQY
once | TRBJ1-6 | TRBV6-5 | AGRQGSSYNSPLH
- | TRBJ2-3 | TRBV21-1 | ASKKGETDTQY
few | TRBJ2-5 | TRBV30 | AQDRGQETQY